The entry that follows covers one TCR beta chain sequence. MiXCR, run by TCRdb on the RT-PCR reads, gives a single entry per CDR3 protein. Of about 74,000 distinct CDR3 sequences listed, around 27% are singletons. The data belong to a study of patients and donors after allogeneic stem cell transplantation. Germline CDR1 SGHDT, CDR2 YYEEEE. The CDR3 extends over 15 amino acids. V lost 4 bases, J lost 1 base, and 12 bases lay in between. This chain joins TRBV5-6 and TRBJ2-1; D might be TRBD2 (6 bases). The sequence came from a human donor who was either an allogeneic HSCT recipient or a stem cell or donor lymphocyte infusion donor (not recorded which). It is not recorded whose cells these are; they may come from a transplant donor. The sequenced sample consisted of blood, either unsorted or a sorted T cell fraction (not recorded which). Here the CDR3 reads CASSAGLASYNEQFF. CDR3 DNA: TGTGCCAGCAGCGCGGGACTGGCATCCTACAATGAGCAGTTCTTC.